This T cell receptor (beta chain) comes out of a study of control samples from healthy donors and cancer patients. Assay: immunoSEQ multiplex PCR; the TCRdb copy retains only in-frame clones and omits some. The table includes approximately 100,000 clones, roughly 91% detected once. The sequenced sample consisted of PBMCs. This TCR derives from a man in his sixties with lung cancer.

CDR3 in DNA: TGTGCCTGGAGGGAGACAGTACAAGAGACCCAGTACTTC. Amino acid sequence: CAWRETVQETQYF. V gene TRBV30 combines with J gene TRBJ2-5, with D perhaps matching TRBD1 (5 bases). CDR3 length equals 13 residues. The germline V gene encodes CDR1 GTSNPN and CDR2 SVGIG (reference sequence). V was trimmed by 3 bases and J by 2 bases, leaving 10 bases between them.